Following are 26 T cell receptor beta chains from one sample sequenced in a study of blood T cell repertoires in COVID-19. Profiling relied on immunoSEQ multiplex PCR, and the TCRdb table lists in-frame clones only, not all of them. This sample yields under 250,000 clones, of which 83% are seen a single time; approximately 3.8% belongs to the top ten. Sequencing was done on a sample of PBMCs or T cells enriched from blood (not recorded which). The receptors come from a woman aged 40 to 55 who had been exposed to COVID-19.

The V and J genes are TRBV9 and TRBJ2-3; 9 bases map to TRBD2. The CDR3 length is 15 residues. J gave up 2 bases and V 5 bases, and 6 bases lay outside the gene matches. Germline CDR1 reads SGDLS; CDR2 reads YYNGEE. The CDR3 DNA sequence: TGTGCCAGCAGTGTAAGCGGGGGGTACACAGATACGCAGTATTTT. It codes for CASSVSGGYTDTQYF.

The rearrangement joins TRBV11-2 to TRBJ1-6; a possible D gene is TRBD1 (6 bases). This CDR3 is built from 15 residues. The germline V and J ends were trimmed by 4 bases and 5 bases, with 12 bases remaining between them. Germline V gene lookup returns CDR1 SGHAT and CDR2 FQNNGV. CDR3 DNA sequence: TGTGCCAGCAGCTCCTCAGGGGACGATAATTCACCCCTCCACTTT. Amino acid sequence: CASSSSGDDNSPLHF.

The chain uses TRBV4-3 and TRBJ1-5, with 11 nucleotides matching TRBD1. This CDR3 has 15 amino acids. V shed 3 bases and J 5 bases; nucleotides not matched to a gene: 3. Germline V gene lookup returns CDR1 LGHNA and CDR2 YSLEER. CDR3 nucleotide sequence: TGCGCCAGCAGCCATGGGACAGGGGGGGATCAGCCCCAGCATTTT. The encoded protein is CASSHGTGGDQPQHF.

The CDR3 DNA reads TGCAGTGCTAGTCAGGGGAATGGATATGGCTACACCTTC. This translates into CSASQGNGYGYTF. The chain uses TRBV20-1 and TRBJ1-2; possibly TRBD1 for D (6 bases). Trimming shortened V by 3 bases and J by 5 bases, and 13 bases separated the two germline ends. The CDR3 extends over 13 amino acids. Germline CDR1 and CDR2: DFQATT and SNEGSKA (reference sequence).

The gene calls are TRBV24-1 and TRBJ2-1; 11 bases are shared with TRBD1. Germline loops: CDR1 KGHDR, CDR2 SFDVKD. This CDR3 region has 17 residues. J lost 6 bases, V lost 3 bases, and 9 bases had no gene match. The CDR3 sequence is CATSDPGQGVGGNEQFF. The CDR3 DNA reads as TGTGCCACCAGTGATCCGGGACAGGGGGTCGGAGGCAATGAGCAGTTCTTC.

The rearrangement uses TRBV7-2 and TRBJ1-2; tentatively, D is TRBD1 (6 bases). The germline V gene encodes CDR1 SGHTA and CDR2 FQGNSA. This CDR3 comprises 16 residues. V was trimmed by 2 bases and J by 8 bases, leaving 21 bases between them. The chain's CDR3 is CASSLRLPGGAGGYTF. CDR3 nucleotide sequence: TGTGCCAGCAGCTTACGTCTGCCTGGGGGCGCAGGGGGCTACACCTTC.

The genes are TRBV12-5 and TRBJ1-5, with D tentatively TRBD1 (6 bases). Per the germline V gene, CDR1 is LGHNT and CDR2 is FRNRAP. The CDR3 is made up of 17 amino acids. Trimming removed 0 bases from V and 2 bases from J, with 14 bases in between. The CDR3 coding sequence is TGTGCTAGTGGTTTGGTTGCGGGGGCAGTGGGCAATCAGCCCCAGCATTTT. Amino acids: CASGLVAGAVGNQPQHF.

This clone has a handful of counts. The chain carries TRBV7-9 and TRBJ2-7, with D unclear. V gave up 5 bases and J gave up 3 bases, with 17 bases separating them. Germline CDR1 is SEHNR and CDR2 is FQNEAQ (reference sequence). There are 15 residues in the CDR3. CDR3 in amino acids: CASSGLRGIVYEQYF. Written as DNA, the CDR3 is TGTGCCAGCAGCGGTTTACGAGGTATCGTCTACGAGCAGTACTTC.

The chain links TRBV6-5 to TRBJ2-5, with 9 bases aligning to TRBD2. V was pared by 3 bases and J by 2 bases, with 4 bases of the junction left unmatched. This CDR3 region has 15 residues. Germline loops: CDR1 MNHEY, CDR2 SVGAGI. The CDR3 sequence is CASSYSSGGQETQYF. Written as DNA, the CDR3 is TGTGCCAGCAGTTATTCAAGCGGGGGGCAAGAGACCCAGTACTTC.

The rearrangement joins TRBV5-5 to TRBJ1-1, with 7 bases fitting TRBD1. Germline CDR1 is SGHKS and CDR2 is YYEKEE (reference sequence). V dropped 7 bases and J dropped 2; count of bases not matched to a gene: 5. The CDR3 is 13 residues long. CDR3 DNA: TGTGCCAGCCGCGGGACAGTCAACACTGAAGCTTTCTTT. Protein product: CASRGTVNTEAFF.

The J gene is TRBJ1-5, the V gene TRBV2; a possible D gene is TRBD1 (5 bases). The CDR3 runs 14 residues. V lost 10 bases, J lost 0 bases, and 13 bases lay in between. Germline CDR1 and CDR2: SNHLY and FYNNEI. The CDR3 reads CAIQWGDSNQPQHF. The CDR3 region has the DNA TGTGCCATCCAGTGGGGGGATAGCAATCAGCCCCAGCATTTT.

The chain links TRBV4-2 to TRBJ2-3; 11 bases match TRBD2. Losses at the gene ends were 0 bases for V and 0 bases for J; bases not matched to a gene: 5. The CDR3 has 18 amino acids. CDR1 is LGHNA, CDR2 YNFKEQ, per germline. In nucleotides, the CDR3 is TGTGCCAGCAGCCAAGAGATAGCGGGGGGGCCTAGCACAGATACGCAGTATTTT. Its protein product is CASSQEIAGGPSTDTQYF.

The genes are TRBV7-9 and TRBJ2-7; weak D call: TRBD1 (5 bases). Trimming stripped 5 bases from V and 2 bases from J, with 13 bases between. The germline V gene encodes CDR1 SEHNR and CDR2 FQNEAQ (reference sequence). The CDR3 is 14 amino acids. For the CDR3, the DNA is TGTGCCAGCAGCCTACAGGCGTTTCCCTACGAGCAGTACTTC. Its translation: CASSLQAFPYEQYF.

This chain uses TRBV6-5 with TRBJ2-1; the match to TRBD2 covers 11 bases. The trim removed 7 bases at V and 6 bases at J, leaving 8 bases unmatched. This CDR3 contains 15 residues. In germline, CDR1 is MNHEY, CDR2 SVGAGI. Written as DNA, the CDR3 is TGTGCCAGCATCCCATTAGCGGGGGGGCGCAATGAGCAGTTCTTC. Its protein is CASIPLAGGRNEQFF.

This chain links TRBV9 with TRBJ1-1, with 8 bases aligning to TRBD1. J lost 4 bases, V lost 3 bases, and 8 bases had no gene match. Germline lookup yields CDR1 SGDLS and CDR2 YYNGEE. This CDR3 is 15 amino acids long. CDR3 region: CASSEGTGSTTEAFF. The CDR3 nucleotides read TGTGCCAGCAGCGAGGGGACAGGATCGACCACTGAAGCTTTCTTT.

Here the CDR3 reads CASSPRTGGNTEAFF. In nucleotides, the CDR3 is TGTGCCAGCAGCCCTCGGACAGGCGGGAACACTGAAGCTTTCTTT. The chain recombines TRBV11-1 with TRBJ1-1; 7 bases agree with TRBD1. The germline CDR1 and CDR2 sequences are SGHAT and FQDESV (reference sequence). This CDR3 is 15 amino acids long. Unmatched junction bases numbered 7, after V lost 5 bases and J lost 1 base.

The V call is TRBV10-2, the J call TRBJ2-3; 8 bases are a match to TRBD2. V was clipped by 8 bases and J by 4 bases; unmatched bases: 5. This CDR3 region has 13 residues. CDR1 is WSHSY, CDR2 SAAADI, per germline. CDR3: CASHSGGADTQYF. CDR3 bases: TGCGCCAGCCACAGCGGGGGCGCAGATACGCAGTATTTT.

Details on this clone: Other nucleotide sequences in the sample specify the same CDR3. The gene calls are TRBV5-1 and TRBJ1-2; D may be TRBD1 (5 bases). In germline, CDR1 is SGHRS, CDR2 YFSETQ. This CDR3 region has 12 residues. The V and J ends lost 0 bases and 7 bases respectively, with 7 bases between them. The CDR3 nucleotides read TGCGCCAGCAGCTTGGGTCAGGGTGGCTACACCTTC. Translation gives CASSLGQGGYTF.

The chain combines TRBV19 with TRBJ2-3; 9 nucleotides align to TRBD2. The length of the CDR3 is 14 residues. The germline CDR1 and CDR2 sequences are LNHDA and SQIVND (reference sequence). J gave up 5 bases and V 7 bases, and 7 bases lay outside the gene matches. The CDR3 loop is CASTERGALDTQYF. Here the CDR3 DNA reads TGTGCCAGTACTGAGCGGGGGGCCCTAGATACGCAGTATTTT.

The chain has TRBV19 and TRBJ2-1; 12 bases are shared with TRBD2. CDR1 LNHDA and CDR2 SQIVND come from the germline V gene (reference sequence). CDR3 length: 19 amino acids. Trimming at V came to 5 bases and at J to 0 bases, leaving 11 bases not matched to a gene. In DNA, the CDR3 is TGTGCCAGTAGTCTCCCCAGGACTAGCGGGGTGAGCTCCTACAATGAGCAGTTCTTC. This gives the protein CASSLPRTSGVSSYNEQFF. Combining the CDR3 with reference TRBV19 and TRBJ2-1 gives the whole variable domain DGGITQSPKYLFRKEGQNVTLSCEQNLNHDAMYWYRQDPGQGLRLIYYSQIVNDFQKGDIAEGYSVSREKKESFPLTVTSAQKNPTAFYLCASSLPRTSGVSSYNEQFFGPGTRLTVL.

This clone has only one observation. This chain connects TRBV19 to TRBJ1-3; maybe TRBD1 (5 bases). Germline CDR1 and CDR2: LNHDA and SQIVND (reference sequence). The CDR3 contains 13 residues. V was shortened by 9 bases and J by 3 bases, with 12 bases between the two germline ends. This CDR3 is CASPGGDGNTIYF. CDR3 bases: TGTGCCAGCCCTGGAGGGGATGGAAACACCATATATTTT. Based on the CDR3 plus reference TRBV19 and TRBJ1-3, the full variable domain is DGGITQSPKYLFRKEGQNVTLSCEQNLNHDAMYWYRQDPGQGLRLIYYSQIVNDFQKGDIAEGYSVSREKKESFPLTVTSAQKNPTAFYLCASPGGDGNTIYFGEGSWLTVV.

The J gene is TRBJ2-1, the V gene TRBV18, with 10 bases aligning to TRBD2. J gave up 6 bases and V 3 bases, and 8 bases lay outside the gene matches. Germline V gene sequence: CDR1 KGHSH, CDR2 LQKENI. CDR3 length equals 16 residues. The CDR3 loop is CASSPEAAGGRNEQFF. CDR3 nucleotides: TGTGCCAGCTCACCCGAGGCAGCGGGGGGGCGCAATGAGCAGTTCTTC.

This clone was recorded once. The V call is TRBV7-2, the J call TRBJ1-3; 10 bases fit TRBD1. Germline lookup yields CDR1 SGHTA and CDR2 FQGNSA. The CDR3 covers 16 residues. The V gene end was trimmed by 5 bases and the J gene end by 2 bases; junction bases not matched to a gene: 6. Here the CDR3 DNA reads TGTGCCAGCAGCCCCCGGGGACAGGGGACTGGAAACACCATATATTTT. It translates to CASSPRGQGTGNTIYF.

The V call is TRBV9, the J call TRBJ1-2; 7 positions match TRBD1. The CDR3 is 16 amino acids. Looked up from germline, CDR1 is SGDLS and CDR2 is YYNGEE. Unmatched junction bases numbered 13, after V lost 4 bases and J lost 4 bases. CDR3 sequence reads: CASSPPDRAYGYGYTF. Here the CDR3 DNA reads TGTGCCAGCAGCCCGCCCGACAGGGCGTACGGCTATGGCTACACCTTC. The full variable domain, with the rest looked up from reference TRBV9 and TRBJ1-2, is DSGVTQTPKHLITATGQRVTLRCSPRSGDLSVYWYQQSLDQGLQFLIQYYNGEERAKGNILERFSAQQFPDLHSELNLSSLELGDSALYFCASSPPDRAYGYGYTFGSGTRLTVV.

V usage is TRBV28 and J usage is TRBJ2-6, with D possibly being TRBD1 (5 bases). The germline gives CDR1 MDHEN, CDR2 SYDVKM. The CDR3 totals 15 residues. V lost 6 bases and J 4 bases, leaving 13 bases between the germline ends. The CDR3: CASSFTGPGANVLTF. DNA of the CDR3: TGTGCCAGCAGCTTTACAGGACCCGGGGCCAACGTCCTGACTTTC.

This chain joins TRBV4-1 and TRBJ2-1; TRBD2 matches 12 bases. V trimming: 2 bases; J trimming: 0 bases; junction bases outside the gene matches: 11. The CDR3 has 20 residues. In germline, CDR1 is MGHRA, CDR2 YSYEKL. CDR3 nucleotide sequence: TGCGCCAGCAGCCAATACATAGGGACTAGCGGGCCAAGCTCCTACAATGAGCAGTTCTTC. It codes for CASSQYIGTSGPSSYNEQFF.